The clone carrying this T cell receptor (beta chain) appeared once. Antigen specificity is unknown. Peripheral blood samples and lesional scalp punch biopsies were obtained from alopecia areata patients. Once RNA had been extracted, it was reverse transcribed into cDNA to act as the sequencing template. Profiled with immunoSEQ multiplex PCR; TCRdb holds only in-frame clones, not every one. This sample has more than 200,000 clones, with less than 80% found just once. This record belongs to a study of CD8+ T cells in alopecia areata. About the research overall: A regimen of oral tofacitinib, 5 to 10 mg twice daily, was given to treated patients.

This CDR3 spans 13 amino acids. With 6 bases removed from V and 6 bases from J, the gap between germline ends came to 12 bases. Germline V lookup: CDR1 SNHLY, CDR2 FYNNEI. Study-wide findings and caveats: Unlike in mice, where it was clearer, TCR sharing across patients was less clear, possibly HLA-related.

The material sequenced was CD4+ T cells sorted from blood, taken at week 0. The chain has TRBV2 and TRBJ2-1; D not resolved. This TCR was sampled from a human donor with alopecia areata. The CDR3 nucleotides read TGTGCCAGCAGGAAACACAGAACCAATGAGCAGTTCTTC. Encoded protein: CASRKHRTNEQFF.